The 28 T cell receptor beta chains below come from one sample, sequenced in a study of blood T cell repertoires in COVID-19. Sequencing used immunoSEQ multiplex PCR; TCRdb keeps in-frame clones, though not all of them. This table holds some 230,000 clones, approximately 84% found once. Input material: PBMCs or T cells enriched from blood (not recorded which). The source of these receptors is a man aged 40-50 years who had recovered from COVID-19.

The chain has TRBV6-2 or TRBV6-3 and TRBJ1-6; the D gene is possibly TRBD1 (6 bases). Germline loops: CDR1 MNHEY, CDR2 SVGEGT. V lost 5 bases to trimming and J lost 15 bases, with 14 bases between them. The CDR3 contains 12 residues. CDR3 bases: TGTGCCAGCAGTCGATTGGACAGCATCCTCCACTTT. Translated: CASSRLDSILHF.

This chain joins TRBV4-2 and TRBJ2-2; D unclear. Germline assignment: CDR1 LGHNA and CDR2 YNFKEQ. CDR3 length equals 18 residues. Trimming stripped 0 bases from V and 6 bases from J, with 20 bases between. The CDR3 reads CASSQDDRGYLGAGELFF. For the CDR3, the DNA is TGTGCCAGCAGCCAAGACGACCGCGGTTATCTTGGTGCCGGGGAGCTGTTTTTT.

The V call is TRBV2, the J call TRBJ1-3; D call uncertain. Germline loops: CDR1 SNHLY, CDR2 FYNNEI. Trimming took 1 base from V and 4 from J, leaving 5 bases between them. There are 13 residues in the CDR3. The CDR3 loop is CASSEGAGNTIYF. The CDR3 nucleotides are TGTGCCAGCAGTGAAGGGGCGGGAAACACCATATATTTT.

This sequence joins TRBV6-4 and TRBJ2-3; 11 nucleotides align to TRBD2. Trimming cost V 4 bases and J 4 bases; bases outside gene matches: 4. This CDR3 is built from 15 residues. Germline CDR1 MRHNA, CDR2 SNTAGT. The CDR3 here is CASSVIAGGSDTQYF. The CDR3 nucleotides are TGTGCCAGCAGTGTGATAGCGGGAGGGTCAGATACGCAGTATTTT.

This clone was recorded only once. The chain employs TRBV27 and TRBJ1-1; no reliable D call. The CDR3 loop spans 13 amino acids. CDR1 and CDR2 (germline): MNHEY, SMNVEV (reference sequence). The V gene lost 5 bases and the J gene lost 7 bases, with 14 bases spanning the gap. CDR3 loop: CASSVDTEREAFF. For the CDR3, the DNA is TGTGCCAGCAGTGTCGACACCGAACGTGAAGCTTTCTTT.

V gene TRBV12-3 or TRBV12-4 combines with J gene TRBJ1-1; perhaps TRBD1 as D (6 bases). The CDR3 runs to 11 residues. With 0 bases removed from V and 11 bases from J, the gap between germline ends came to 7 bases. The CDR3 DNA follows: TGTGCCAGCAGTTTAGCGGGGGCTGCTTTCTTT. Protein: CASSLAGAAFF.

A word on this clone: The sample holds other DNA sequences that translate to the same CDR3. This sequence joins TRBV7-9 and TRBJ1-3; tentatively, D is TRBD1 (5 bases). Trimming shortened V by 8 bases and J by 1 base, and 6 bases separated the two germline ends. CDR1 is SEHNR and CDR2 is FQNEAQ in the germline V gene (reference sequence). This CDR3 contains 12 residues. CDR3 residues: CASGASGNTIYF. As DNA, the CDR3 is TGTGCCAGCGGGGCGTCTGGAAACACCATATATTTT. Combining the CDR3 with reference TRBV7-9 and TRBJ1-3 gives the whole variable domain DTGVSQNPRHKITKRGQNVTFRCDPISEHNRLYWYRQTLGQGPEFLTYFQNEAQLEKSRLLSDRFSAERPKGSFSTLEIQRTEQGDSAMYLCASGASGNTIYFGEGSWLTVV.

V usage is TRBV10-1 and J usage is TRBJ2-7; 8 bases align to TRBD2. Germline-derived CDR1 and CDR2 are WNHNN and SYGVQD (reference sequence). The CDR3 runs 15 residues. The V and J ends lost 10 bases and 5 bases, in that order; junction bases with no gene match: 16. The CDR3 here is CATSPAGASDHEQYF. The CDR3 nucleotides read TGCGCCACCTCTCCAGCGGGGGCTAGCGACCACGAGCAGTACTTC.

The V call is TRBV5-1, the J call TRBJ1-4; 7 nucleotides line up with TRBD1. The CDR3 is 16 residues long. Trimming cost V 4 bases and J 0 bases; bases outside gene matches: 6. Germline V gives CDR1 SGHRS, CDR2 YFSETQ. The CDR3 sequence is CASSPGTVATNEKLFF. The CDR3 DNA reads TGCGCCAGCAGCCCCGGGACAGTAGCAACTAATGAAAAACTGTTTTTT.

The sample holds one count of this clone. The chain carries TRBV5-1 and TRBJ1-3; a possible D gene is TRBD1 (5 bases). CDR3 size: 15 residues. Germline CDR1 is SGHRS and CDR2 is YFSETQ. Trimming stripped 1 base from V and 3 bases from J, with 11 bases between. CDR3 in amino acids: CASSLSGGNGNTIYF. CDR3 nucleotide sequence: TGCGCCAGCAGCTTGAGCGGGGGTAATGGAAACACCATATATTTT.

The genes are TRBV28 and TRBJ2-7; 7 nucleotides agree with TRBD1. The CDR3 has 15 residues. The germline V gene has CDR1 MDHEN and CDR2 SYDVKM. J gave up 7 bases and V 6 bases, and 15 bases lay outside the gene matches. CDR3 bases: TGTGCCAGCAGCCCCCGAGGGGGCCTCCTTTTAGAGCAGTACTTC. It translates to CASSPRGGLLLEQYF.

The genes are TRBV5-1 and TRBJ1-2; TRBD1 aligns across 7 bases. This CDR3 region has 15 residues. Germline V gives CDR1 SGHRS, CDR2 YFSETQ. V was clipped by 0 bases and J by 7 bases; unmatched bases: 9. CDR3: CASSLEGEGAVGYTF. CDR3 nucleotide sequence: TGCGCCAGCAGCTTGGAAGGTGAGGGGGCTGTTGGCTACACCTTC.

The count of this clone is one. The chain recombines TRBV5-1 with TRBJ1-6; no clear D. Deletions cut 2 bases from V and 8 bases from J, with 20 bases between. The CDR3 length is 17 residues. Looked up from germline, CDR1 is SGHRS and CDR2 is YFSETQ. The CDR3 spells CASSFLPGSPRDSPLHF. The CDR3 nucleotides are TGCGCCAGCAGCTTTTTGCCGGGTTCTCCGAGGGATTCACCCCTCCACTTT. The variable domain in full, completed from reference TRBV5-1 and TRBJ1-6, reads KAGVTQTPRYLIKTRGQQVTLSCSPISGHRSVSWYQQTPGQGLQFLFEYFSETQRNKGNFPGRFSGRQFSNSRSEMNVSTLELGDSALYLCASSFLPGSPRDSPLHFGNGTRLTVT.

This clone was recorded a few times. V is TRBV19 and J is TRBJ2-2, with TRBD1 matching 10 bases. CDR1 is LNHDA, CDR2 SQIVND, per germline (reference sequence). The junction had 8 bases not matched to a gene; V was cut back by 4 bases and J by 6 bases. The CDR3 runs 16 residues. The CDR3 DNA is TGTGCCAGTAGTAACTTGTGGGACAGGGGCGCCGGGGAGCTGTTTTTT. This translates into CASSNLWDRGAGELFF.

A few counts support this clone. The V gene is TRBV5-4, the J gene TRBJ1-3, with 7 nucleotides matching TRBD1. Germline values: CDR1 SGHNT, CDR2 YYREEE (reference sequence). J was trimmed by 3 bases and V by 4 bases; bases with no gene match: 7. The CDR3 is 15 residues long. DNA for the CDR3: TGTGCCAGCAGCCCCGGGACAGCAGTTGGAAACACCATATATTTT. This encodes CASSPGTAVGNTIYF.

This rearrangement joins TRBV6-5 to TRBJ2-1; 8 bases line up with TRBD2. Germline CDR1 reads MNHEY; CDR2 reads SVGAGI. After removal of 4 bases from V and 1 base from J, the junction contained 6 bases not matched to a gene. The CDR3 contains 16 residues. CDR3 nucleotide sequence: TGTGCCAGCAGTTCTAGCGGGTTGCCATCCTACAATGAGCAGTTCTTC. Its translation: CASSSSGLPSYNEQFF.

This clone was observed a few times. The V and J genes are TRBV24-1 and TRBJ2-5; 7 nucleotides line up with TRBD2. Germline V gene sequence: CDR1 KGHDR, CDR2 SFDVKD. The CDR3 is 13 residues long. The V and J ends lost 5 bases and 4 bases, in that order; junction bases with no gene match: 3. CDR3 loop: CATSAAGVETQYF. Here the CDR3 DNA reads TGTGCCACCAGTGCCGCGGGGGTAGAGACCCAGTACTTC.

In DNA form, the CDR3 reads TGTGCCAGCAGCTTAGTGGGGGGACTAGCGTCGACCCAGTACTTC. Its protein product is CASSLVGGLASTQYF. The chain uses TRBV11-2 and TRBJ2-5, with 10 nucleotides matching TRBD2. Germline assignment: CDR1 SGHAT and CDR2 FQNNGV. This CDR3 is 15 amino acids long. The V segment lost 1 base and the J segment 7 bases; nucleotides outside the gene matches: 6.

Comment on this clone: Within the sample, other DNA sequences also encode this same CDR3. The chain combines TRBV24-1 with TRBJ1-2, with 12 bases aligning to TRBD1. This CDR3 is built from 15 residues. Germline-derived CDR1 and CDR2 are KGHDR and SFDVKD. The junction had 6 bases not matched to a gene; V was cut back by 3 bases and J by 8 bases. CDR3 in amino acids: CATSDPGQGARGYTF. The DNA for the CDR3 is TGTGCCACCAGTGATCCGGGACAGGGGGCACGCGGCTACACCTTC.

The chain joins TRBV6-2 or TRBV6-3 to TRBJ2-2; 7 positions agree with TRBD1. This CDR3 region has 15 residues. V lost 7 bases to trimming and J lost 4 bases; unmatched junction nucleotides: 9. Germline values: CDR1 MNHEY, CDR2 SVGEGT. The CDR3 here is CASIPGTDSTGELFF. In nucleotides, the CDR3 is TGTGCCAGCATCCCAGGGACAGACAGCACCGGGGAGCTGTTTTTT.

The gene calls are TRBV2 and TRBJ2-5; 7 bases are shared with TRBD2. V lost 5 bases, J lost 4 bases, and 7 bases stayed unmatched. The CDR3 consists of 14 residues. Germline lookup yields CDR1 SNHLY and CDR2 FYNNEI. For the CDR3, the DNA is TGTGCCAGCAGTCAGCAGTGGGGGGGAGAGACCCAGTACTTC. This translates into CASSQQWGGETQYF.

The gene calls are TRBV27 and TRBJ2-3, with TRBD2 identical over 8 bases. Per germline, CDR1 MNHEY and CDR2 SMNVEV (reference sequence). CDR3 length: 17 amino acids. The V gene end was trimmed by 4 bases and the J gene end by 2 bases; junction bases not matched to a gene: 11. This chain's CDR3 is CASSSRGGLGTTDTQYF. In DNA, the CDR3 is TGTGCCAGCAGTTCCCGCGGGGGACTAGGAACCACAGATACGCAGTATTTT.

The gene calls are TRBV13 and TRBJ2-1; 8 bases match TRBD1. V gave up 5 bases and J gave up 9 bases; unmatched junction bases: 12. This CDR3 is built from 15 residues. Germline CDR1 reads PRHDT; CDR2 reads FYEKMQ (reference sequence). The CDR3 sequence is CASSVRQGRSGEQFF. Here the CDR3 DNA reads TGTGCCAGCAGCGTCCGACAGGGGCGATCCGGTGAGCAGTTCTTC.

This clone was recorded once. This rearrangement joins TRBV7-2 to TRBJ1-5; the D is unclear. V was shortened by 1 base and J by 5 bases, with 6 bases between the two germline ends. Germline V gene data show CDR1 as SGHTA and CDR2 as FQGNSA. The CDR3 contains 13 residues. The CDR3 sequence is CASSLGEYQPQHF. CDR3 sequence (DNA): TGTGCCAGCAGCTTAGGGGAGTATCAGCCCCAGCATTTT.

V is TRBV5-1 and J is TRBJ1-1, with 8 bases fitting TRBD1. V lost 7 bases to trimming and J lost 0 bases; unmatched junction nucleotides: 8. Germline V gives CDR1 SGHRS, CDR2 YFSETQ. The CDR3 consists of 15 residues. This chain's CDR3 is CASHGQGIMNTEAFF. The CDR3, as DNA: TGCGCCAGCCATGGACAGGGCATCATGAACACTGAAGCTTTCTTT.

CDR3 in DNA: TGTGCCAGCAGAACTAGCGGGAGCTCCTACGAGCAGTACTTC. Translation: CASRTSGSSYEQYF. The chain combines TRBV2 with TRBJ2-7, with 11 bases lining up with TRBD2. CDR1 is SNHLY and CDR2 is FYNNEI in the germline V gene. This CDR3 comprises 14 residues. J was trimmed by 0 bases and V by 6 bases; bases with no gene match: 1.

The chain employs TRBV28 and TRBJ2-4; D is possibly TRBD1 (6 bases). The V gene's germline CDR1 is MDHEN and CDR2 SYDVKM. Trimming removed 6 bases from V and 0 bases from J, with 21 bases in between. This CDR3 contains 18 residues. The CDR3 coding sequence is TGTGCCAGCAGAAAGACAGGACATGATTCCATAGCCAAAAACATTCAGTACTTC. Amino acids: CASRKTGHDSIAKNIQYF.

V gene TRBV24-1 combines with J gene TRBJ2-3; 8 bases align to TRBD2. The germline V gene encodes CDR1 KGHDR and CDR2 SFDVKD. The CDR3 is 15 residues long. Losses at the gene ends were 4 bases for V and 4 bases for J; bases not matched to a gene: 6. CDR3 amino acids: CATSDPAGGSDTQYF. DNA of the CDR3: TGTGCCACCAGTGACCCGGCGGGAGGCTCAGATACGCAGTATTTT.